Listed here are 18 T cell receptor beta chains from one sample, sequenced in a study of long-term antiretroviral therapy in people with HIV. Survey level was the resolution at which the v3.0 immunoSEQ assay ran. The data were produced by immunoSEQ multiplex PCR, yet TCRdb's version contains in-frame clones alone and is incomplete. The table records 6,400 or so clones, approximately 76% of them present only once. The sample here was unsorted PBMCs, taken 0.2 years after starting antiretroviral therapy. Every receptor here comes from a man in his forties with HIV.

The chain has TRBV2 and TRBJ2-3, with TRBD2 matching over 15 bases. The germline V gene has CDR1 SNHLY and CDR2 FYNNEI. Losses at the gene ends were 4 bases for V and 0 bases for J; bases not matched to a gene: 11. The length of the CDR3 is 20 residues. CDR3 loop: CASSGDRGTSGGPSTDTQYF. CDR3 in DNA: TGTGCCAGCAGTGGAGACAGGGGGACTAGCGGGGGGCCTAGCACAGATACGCAGTATTTT. Variable domain in full (rest from reference TRBV2 and TRBJ2-3): EPEVTQTPSHQVTQMGQEVILRCVPISNHLYFYWYRQILGQKVEFLVSFYNNEISEKSEIFDDQFSVERPDGSNFTLKIRSTKLEDSAMYFCASSGDRGTSGGPSTDTQYFGPGTRLTVL.

A word on this clone: Other DNA sequences of this sample code for an identical CDR3. The rearrangement links TRBV19 to TRBJ2-1, with a tentative D call TRBD1 (5 bases). V shed 1 base and J shed 2 bases, with 9 bases lying between them. The V gene's germline CDR1 is LNHDA and CDR2 SQIVND (reference sequence). The CDR3 is 15 amino acids. The CDR3 DNA follows: TGTGCCAGTAGTATAGTCCAGGGCCCCTACAATGAGCAGTTCTTC. It encodes CASSIVQGPYNEQFF.

The chain recombines TRBV11-3 with TRBJ1-1, with D perhaps TRBD1 (6 bases). The length of the CDR3 is 15 residues. V was cut by 5 bases and J by 3 bases, with 16 bases left in between. The V gene's germline CDR1 is SGHNT and CDR2 YENEEA. The CDR3 sequence: CASSLMGGDYTEAFF. In DNA, the CDR3 is TGTGCCAGCAGCCTGATGGGGGGCGACTACACTGAAGCTTTCTTT.

The chain uses TRBV6-6 and TRBJ1-1, with a tentative D call TRBD1 (5 bases). Trimming removed 6 bases at V and 4 bases at J, with 15 bases between. Germline-derived CDR1 and CDR2 are MNHNY and SVGAGI (reference sequence). This CDR3 is 14 amino acids long. CDR3 sequence (DNA): TGTGCCAGCAGGGATCAGGGTGGGGGCACTGAAGCTTTCTTT. Residues: CASRDQGGGTEAFF.

The chain combines TRBV10-3 with TRBJ2-5; 9 bases line up with TRBD1. With V trimmed by 5 bases and J by 5 bases, 3 bases remained unmatched. The CDR3 has 13 amino acids. In germline, CDR1 is ENHRY, CDR2 SYGVKD. The CDR3 here is CAISPGQGETQYF. CDR3 bases: TGTGCCATCAGTCCGGGACAGGGCGAGACCCAGTACTTC.

The chain links TRBV11-3 to TRBJ1-1; TRBD1 matches at 12 bases. With V trimmed by 4 bases and J by 5 bases, 5 bases remained unmatched. CDR1 and CDR2 from the germline V gene are SGHNT and YENEEA. The CDR3 consists of 15 residues. The CDR3 DNA follows: TGTGCCAGCAGCTCGGGACAGGGGGCAAGGACTGAAGCTTTCTTT. This gives the protein CASSSGQGARTEAFF.

The J gene is TRBJ1-4, the V gene TRBV4-1, with 11 bases that match TRBD1. The V gene's germline CDR1 is MGHRA and CDR2 YSYEKL. This CDR3 comprises 15 residues. After removal of 4 bases from V and 4 bases from J, the junction contained 2 bases not matched to a gene. CDR3 residues: CASSRGTGGNEKLFF. The CDR3 nucleotides read TGCGCCAGCAGCCGGGGGACAGGGGGTAATGAAAAACTGTTTTTT.

This clone appeared once. This chain connects TRBV5-4 to TRBJ2-7; 8 bases agree with TRBD2. The ends lost 5 bases at V and 0 bases at J; junction bases unmatched: 4. CDR1 SGHNT and CDR2 YYREEE come from the germline V gene (reference sequence). The CDR3 is 14 amino acids. CDR3: CASRPGGASYEQYF. The CDR3, as DNA: TGTGCCAGCAGACCCGGGGGGGCCTCCTACGAGCAGTACTTC. Looking up the rest from reference TRBV5-4 and TRBJ2-7 gives the full variable domain: ETGVTQSPTHLIKTRGQQVTLRCSSQSGHNTVSWYQQALGQGPQFIFQYYREEENGRGNFPPRFSGLQFPNYSSELNVNALELDDSALYLCASRPGGASYEQYFGPGTRLTVT.

This clone has more than one count but fewer than ten. V is TRBV4-1 and J is TRBJ2-1, with 9 nucleotides matching TRBD2. The CDR3 is 15 residues long. Germline V gene sequence: CDR1 MGHRA, CDR2 YSYEKL. Trimming took 4 bases from V and 6 from J; bases not matched to a gene: 7. CDR3 DNA: TGCGCCAGCAGCCCCAGACATAGCGGGGGCAATGAGCAGTTCTTC. It is translated as CASSPRHSGGNEQFF.

This rearrangement joins TRBV9 to TRBJ1-2; D gene ambiguous. The germline V and J ends were trimmed by 0 bases and 3 bases, with 12 bases remaining between them. The CDR3 contains 15 residues. Germline-derived CDR1 and CDR2 are SGDLS and YYNGEE. The CDR3 sequence is CASSVGSGIYYGYTF. The CDR3 nucleotides are TGTGCCAGCAGCGTAGGATCCGGGATTTACTATGGCTACACCTTC.

The rearrangement joins TRBV6-5 to TRBJ2-1; TRBD2 might be the D (6 bases). The CDR3 loop spans 14 amino acids. CDR1 is MNHEY and CDR2 is SVGAGI in the germline V gene. V gave up 2 bases and J gave up 5 bases, with 10 bases separating them. The CDR3: CASSYMAGNNEQFF. Written as DNA, the CDR3 is TGTGCCAGCAGTTACATGGCGGGGAACAATGAGCAGTTCTTC.

A single count supports this clone. This CDR3 reads CASSPGQGDEQYF. The CDR3 coding sequence is TGTGCCAGCAGTCCCGGACAGGGTGACGAGCAGTACTTC. V is TRBV27 and J is TRBJ2-7; 8 positions match TRBD1. CDR1 and CDR2 from the germline V gene are MNHEY and SMNVEV (reference sequence). Trimming cost V 5 bases and J 5 bases; bases outside gene matches: 5. This CDR3 has 13 amino acids.

The rearrangement joins TRBV18 to TRBJ2-5; 9 positions agree with TRBD1. The germline V gene has CDR1 KGHSH and CDR2 LQKENI. The CDR3 has 15 amino acids. Losses at the gene ends were 3 bases for V and 0 bases for J; bases not matched to a gene: 2. The CDR3, as DNA: TGTGCCAGCTCACCGGGACAGGGCCACCAAGAGACCCAGTACTTC. It encodes CASSPGQGHQETQYF.

This clone was observed a few times. The chain has TRBV7-9 and TRBJ2-5, with D uncertain. V shed 2 bases and J shed 2 bases, with 9 bases lying between them. The CDR3 covers 14 residues. CDR1 is SEHNR, CDR2 FQNEAQ, per germline (reference sequence). CDR3 bases: TGTGCCAGCAGCTTACCCCTTTTTCAAGAGACCCAGTACTTC. Residues: CASSLPLFQETQYF.

The rearrangement joins TRBV28 to TRBJ1-2; D call uncertain. Per germline, CDR1 MDHEN and CDR2 SYDVKM. The CDR3 has 13 amino acids. V lost 5 bases, J lost 4 bases, and 11 bases lay in between. The CDR3 is CASSRFTGYGYTF. The CDR3 nucleotides read TGTGCCAGCAGTCGATTTACCGGCTATGGCTACACCTTC.

The rearrangement joins TRBV11-2 to TRBJ1-5, with D unresolved. Germline lookup yields CDR1 SGHAT and CDR2 FQNNGV. The CDR3 extends over 13 amino acids. Trimming took off 1 base at V and 4 bases at J, with 5 bases between the two ends. The CDR3 here is CASSLGPNQPQHF. The CDR3 DNA sequence: TGTGCCAGCAGCTTAGGGCCTAATCAGCCCCAGCATTTT.

The genes are TRBV27 and TRBJ1-3; maybe TRBD1 (5 bases). CDR1 MNHEY and CDR2 SMNVEV come from the germline V gene (reference sequence). The V end was cut by 0 bases, the J end by 0 bases, with 9 bases between. CDR3 length: 16 amino acids. CDR3 sequence reads: CASSLSLGHSGNTIYF. The CDR3 DNA sequence: TGTGCCAGCAGTTTATCTTTGGGGCACTCTGGAAACACCATATATTTT.

The rearrangement links TRBV12-5 to TRBJ2-5, with 7 nucleotides matching TRBD1. The CDR3 spans 12 residues. The V segment lost 9 bases and the J segment 0 bases; nucleotides outside the gene matches: 1. Germline V gene data show CDR1 as LGHNT and CDR2 as FRNRAP. Here the CDR3 reads CASRGYQETQYF. The CDR3 DNA sequence: TGTGCTAGCAGGGGGTACCAAGAGACCCAGTACTTC.